The TCR beta chain described here comes from a study of T cell responses to AZD1222 COVID-19 vaccine. Profiling relied on immunoSEQ multiplex PCR, and the TCRdb table lists in-frame clones only, not all of them. There are fewer than 90,000 clones in the sample; about nine tenths occur only once, and about 7% lies in the top ten. To note about this clone: Its antigen is still unknown.

Recipients boosted at about 4 weeks or about 12 weeks are pooled. Trimming cost V 2 bases and J 4 bases; bases outside gene matches: 12. CDR1 and CDR2 (germline): MGHRA, YSYEKL. The length of the CDR3 is 19 residues. General study points: CD4 TCRs linked to vaccination spanned spike, dominating at 160-218 and 743-854. Sampling that yielded the repertoires occurred only after the peak T cell response.

The receptor was isolated from an adult who received the AZD1222 COVID-19 vaccine. The chain employs TRBV4-1 and TRBJ2-1, with 12 bases matching TRBD2. Source: peripheral blood, taken 28 days after the second AZD1222 dose. The CDR3 coding sequence is TGCGCCAGCAGCCAACATACCCGACTAGCGGGAGTGGCATACAATGAGCAGTTCTTC. Protein sequence: CASSQHTRLAGVAYNEQFF.